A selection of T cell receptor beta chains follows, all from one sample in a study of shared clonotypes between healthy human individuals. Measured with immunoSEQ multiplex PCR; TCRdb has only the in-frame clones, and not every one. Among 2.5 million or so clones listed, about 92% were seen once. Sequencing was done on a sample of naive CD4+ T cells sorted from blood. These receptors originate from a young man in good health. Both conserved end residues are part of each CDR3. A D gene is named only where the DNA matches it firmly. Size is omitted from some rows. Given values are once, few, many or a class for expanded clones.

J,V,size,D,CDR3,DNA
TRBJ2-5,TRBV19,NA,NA,CASSIDGTLQETQYF,TGTGCCAGTAGTATAGACGGGACACTTCAAGAGACCCAGTACTTC
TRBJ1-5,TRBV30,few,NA,CAWADYSNQPQHF,TGTGCCTGGGCAGACTATAGCAATCAGCCCCAGCATTTT
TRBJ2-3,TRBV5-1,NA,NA,CASSPLAYAPGSTDTQYF,TGCGCCAGCAGCCCTCTGGCGTATGCTCCTGGTAGCACAGATACGCAGTATTTT
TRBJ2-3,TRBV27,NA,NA,CASGGPTDTQYF,TGTGCCAGCGGGGGTCCCACAGATACGCAGTATTTT
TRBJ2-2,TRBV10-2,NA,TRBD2,CASGLAGGGLFF,TGCGCCAGCGGACTAGCGGGAGGTGGGCTGTTTTTT
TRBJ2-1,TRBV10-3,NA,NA,CAISDRGTPPNEQFF,TGTGCCATCAGTGACCGCGGGACCCCGCCCAATGAGCAGTTCTTC
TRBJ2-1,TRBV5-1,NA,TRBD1,CASSLGPGQTYNEQFF,TGCGCCAGCAGCTTGGGGCCGGGACAGACCTACAATGAGCAGTTCTTC
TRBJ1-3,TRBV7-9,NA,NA,CASSFWANGNTIYF,TGTGCCAGCAGCTTTTGGGCGAATGGAAACACCATATATTTT
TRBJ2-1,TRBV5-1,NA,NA,CASSLRTPASYNEQFF,TGCGCCAGCAGCTTGCGGACGCCTGCATCCTACAATGAGCAGTTCTTC
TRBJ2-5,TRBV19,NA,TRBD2,CASSPERGGRVETQYF,TGTGCCAGTAGCCCCGAGCGCGGAGGGAGGGTCGAGACCCAGTACTTC
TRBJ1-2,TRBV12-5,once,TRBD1,CASGPDTGAAYGYTF,TGTGCTAGTGGTCCCGACACAGGGGCTGCCTATGGCTACACCTTC
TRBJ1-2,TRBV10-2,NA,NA,CASSDTGENYGYTF,TGCGCCAGCAGTGATACTGGAGAGAACTATGGCTACACCTTC
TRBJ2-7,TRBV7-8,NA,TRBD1,CASSSTGGSYEQYF,TGTGCCAGCAGTTCCACAGGGGGCTCCTACGAGCAGTACTTC
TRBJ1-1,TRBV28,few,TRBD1,CASGQGKYNTEAFF,TGTGCCAGCGGACAGGGGAAGTATAACACTGAAGCTTTCTTT
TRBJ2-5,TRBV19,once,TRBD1,CASKLTGTGVETQYF,TGTGCCAGTAAACTCACCGGGACAGGGGTAGAGACCCAGTACTTC